These 20 T cell receptor beta chains originate from one sample sequenced in a study of CD8+ T cells in alopecia areata. In each case, RNA was isolated and then reverse transcribed into cDNA as the sequencing template. Profiling relied on immunoSEQ multiplex PCR, and the TCRdb table lists in-frame clones only, not all of them. Among about 180,000 clones listed, about 53% were seen once. As to treatment: oral pan-JAK inhibitor, 5-10 mg twice daily. Here the sequenced sample was CD8+ T cells sorted from blood, taken at week 24, from a patient treated with tofacitinib. The origin of the receptors is a human donor with alopecia areata.

The rearrangement links TRBV10-1 to TRBJ2-7, with TRBD2 matching over 9 bases. Per germline, CDR1 WNHNN and CDR2 SYGVQD (reference sequence). With V trimmed by 3 bases and J by 2 bases, 2 bases remained unmatched. This CDR3 is built from 14 residues. The CDR3 nucleotides are TGCGCCAGCAGTGAAGGCGGGGGGGCCTACGAGCAGTACTTC. Amino acid sequence: CASSEGGGAYEQYF.

This chain uses TRBV28 with TRBJ1-2; weak D call: TRBD1 (5 bases). V lost 3 bases to trimming and J lost 7 bases, with 15 bases between them. Germline CDR1 and CDR2: MDHEN and SYDVKM. This CDR3 has 14 amino acids. CDR3 sequence reads: CASSLHPGGAGYTF. The CDR3 DNA reads TGTGCCAGCAGTTTGCATCCGGGGGGTGCTGGCTACACCTTC.

The J gene is TRBJ2-1, the V gene TRBV14; D unresolved. Trimming stripped 1 base from V and 9 bases from J, with 4 bases between. The length of the CDR3 is 11 residues. Germline V lookup: CDR1 SGHDN, CDR2 FVKESK. In DNA, the CDR3 is TGTGCCAGCAGCCAAGGGGTTGAGCAGTTCTTC. It yields the protein CASSQGVEQFF.

The chain carries TRBV11-2 and TRBJ2-3; D not resolved. V was cut by 1 base and J by 7 bases, with 6 bases left in between. The CDR3 is 12 residues long. Germline V gene data show CDR1 as SGHAT and CDR2 as FQNNGV. CDR3 nucleotide sequence: TGTGCCAGCAGCTTAGGTCAGCATACGCAGTATTTT. This sequence encodes CASSLGQHTQYF.

This clone was observed a single time. V usage is TRBV29-1 and J usage is TRBJ2-1; the D gene is possibly TRBD2 (6 bases). Trimming removed 4 bases from V and 3 bases from J, with 10 bases in between. CDR3 size: 13 residues. Germline CDR1 is SQVTM and CDR2 is ANQGSEA. The CDR3 loop is CSVASGLYNEQFF. The CDR3 DNA reads TGCAGCGTTGCCAGCGGGCTCTACAATGAGCAGTTCTTC.

This clone was detected only a few times. The chain couples TRBV28 to TRBJ1-5; D possibly corresponds to TRBD1 (5 bases). Germline CDR1 is MDHEN and CDR2 is SYDVKM. CDR3 length: 14 residues. Trimming left V 6 bases short and J 7 bases short, with 16 bases between. The CDR3 loop reads CASSLVEGPQPQHF. CDR3 sequence (DNA): TGTGCCAGCAGCTTAGTCGAGGGGCCCCAGCCCCAGCATTTT.

This chain uses TRBV7-9 with TRBJ2-4; D may be TRBD1 (7 bases). The germline V gene encodes CDR1 SEHNR and CDR2 FQNEAQ (reference sequence). The CDR3 runs to 12 residues. V was cut by 5 bases and J by 9 bases, with 11 bases left in between. CDR3 loop: CASSAQGGIQYF. Here the CDR3 DNA reads TGTGCCAGCAGCGCTCAGGGGGGCATTCAGTACTTC.

This clone was seen once. The J gene is TRBJ2-3, the V gene TRBV25-1, with D perhaps assigned TRBD1 or TRBD2 (5 bases each). V was cut by 8 bases and J by 2 bases, with 8 bases left in between. This CDR3 region has 12 residues. Germline V gene data show CDR1 as MGHDK and CDR2 as SYGVNS. CDR3 sequence (DNA): TGTGCCAGCGGGGACCACACAGATACGCAGTATTTT. Translation gives CASGDHTDTQYF. Looking up the rest from reference TRBV25-1 and TRBJ2-3 gives the full variable domain: EADIYQTPRYLVIGTGKKITLECSQTMGHDKMYWYQQDPGMELHLIHYSYGVNSTEKGDLSSESTVSRIRTEHFPLTLESARPSHTSQYLCASGDHTDTQYFGPGTRLTVL.

There are a few counts of this clone. The J gene is TRBJ2-7, the V gene TRBV29-1, with unresolved D. Trimming cost V 2 bases and J 3 bases, with 8 bases left between them. Germline V CDR1 and CDR2: SQVTM, ANQGSEA. This CDR3 comprises 12 residues. The CDR3 loop reads CSVESRDYEQYF. The CDR3 DNA reads as TGCAGCGTTGAATCAAGGGACTACGAGCAGTACTTC.

The genes are TRBV10-3 and TRBJ2-2; unclear D gene. This CDR3 has 14 residues. CDR1 and CDR2 from the germline V gene are ENHRY and SYGVKD. V was shortened by 4 bases and J by 3 bases, with 9 bases between the two germline ends. The CDR3 DNA is TGTGCCATCAGTGGAGGCGATTACACCGGGGAGCTGTTTTTT. Translation: CAISGGDYTGELFF.

This clone was observed a few times. The chain has TRBV10-3 and TRBJ2-3, with 9 nucleotides matching TRBD2. Germline trimming cut 2 bases from V and 2 bases from J; bases unmatched to any gene: 5. In germline, CDR1 is ENHRY, CDR2 SYGVKD. The CDR3 is made up of 16 amino acids. The DNA of the CDR3 is TGTGCCATCAGTGAGCGGCTAGCGGGGATCACAGATACGCAGTATTTT. It codes for CAISERLAGITDTQYF.

The chain combines TRBV13 with TRBJ1-2; 8 nucleotides agree with TRBD1. Per germline, CDR1 PRHDT and CDR2 FYEKMQ (reference sequence). Losses at the gene ends were 1 base for V and 7 bases for J; bases not matched to a gene: 2. CDR3 length: 13 residues. The CDR3 bases are TGTGCCAGCAGCTTAGCGCAGGGGGCTGGCTACACCTTC. Translating it yields CASSLAQGAGYTF. Together with reference TRBV13 and TRBJ1-2, the CDR3 gives the full variable domain: AAGVIQSPRHLIKEKRETATLKCYPIPRHDTVYWYQQGPGQDPQFLISFYEKMQSDKGSIPDRFSAQQFSDYHSELNMSSLELGDSALYFCASSLAQGAGYTFGSGTRLTVV.

This clone was detected only a few times. The V gene is TRBV7-8, the J gene TRBJ2-7, with TRBD2 matching 12 bases. V lost 2 bases, J lost 0 bases, and 8 bases stayed unmatched. CDR1 is SGHVS, CDR2 FQNEAQ, per germline. This CDR3 region has 18 residues. CDR3: CASSLHGGTSGLSYEQYF. DNA for the CDR3: TGTGCCAGCAGCTTACACGGTGGGACTAGCGGGCTCTCCTACGAGCAGTACTTC.

The chain is built from TRBV23-1 and TRBJ2-2; D remains ambiguous. TRBV23-1 has ORF status, its function being uncertain. The CDR3 length is 19 residues. V was clipped by 0 bases and J by 3 bases, with 20 bases between them. Written as DNA, the CDR3 is TGCGCCAGCAGTCAATCGAATAAGGGTCTCCGTCCGGACACCGGGGAGCTGTTTTTT. Translating gives CASSQSNKGLRPDTGELFF.

The CDR3 is CASSLSSGSSYEQYF. The CDR3 DNA reads TGTGCCAGCAGCCTTTCCTCGGGAAGCTCCTACGAGCAGTACTTC. V is TRBV7-7 and J is TRBJ2-7; a possible D gene is TRBD2 (5 bases). Germline assignment: CDR1 SSHAT and CDR2 FNYEAQ (reference sequence). The CDR3 has 15 amino acids. V was pared by 5 bases and J by 0 bases, with 14 bases between. The full variable domain, rest sourced from reference TRBV7-7 and TRBJ2-7, is GAGVSQSPRYKVTKRGQDVTLRCDPISSHATLYWYQQALGQGPEFLTYFNYEAQPDKSGLPSDRFSAERPEGSISTLTIQRTEQRDSAMYRCASSLSSGSSYEQYFGPGTRLTVT.

This rearrangement joins TRBV2 to TRBJ1-6, with unresolved D. V was clipped by 10 bases and J by 0 bases, with 16 bases between them. CDR3 length: 16 amino acids. Germline V gene sequence: CDR1 SNHLY, CDR2 FYNNEI. CDR3 in DNA: TGTGCCACGCTACTTTCCGGGAGCTCCTATAATTCACCCCTCCACTTT. Protein sequence: CATLLSGSSYNSPLHF.

This clone was observed a handful of times. The junction differs from germline at one of its ends, possibly a read error. The V and J genes are TRBV15 and TRBJ2-3; D remains unclear. There are 14 residues in the CDR3. Germline CDR1 reads LNHNV; CDR2 reads YYDKDF (reference sequence). The CDR3 region has the DNA TGTGCCACCAGCGGAGAAATGTCGTTCGATACGCAGTATTTT. This sequence encodes CATSGEMSFDTQYF. The complete variable domain, with remaining parts taken from reference TRBV15 and TRBJ2-3, reads DAMVIQNPRYQVTQFGKPVTLSCSQTLNHNVMYWYQQKSSQAPKLLFHYYDKDFNNEADTPDNFQSRRPNTSFCFLDIRSPGLGDTAMYLCATSGEMSFDTQYFGPGTRLTVL.

In this sample, this clone turned up a few times. The chain recombines TRBV29-1 with TRBJ1-1, with 7 bases that match TRBD1. The ends lost 1 base at V and 6 bases at J; junction bases unmatched: 8. The germline V gene encodes CDR1 SQVTM and CDR2 ANQGSEA. This CDR3 is built from 14 residues. The CDR3 nucleotides read TGCAGCGTTGAAGGCAAGGGGGCGTCGGCTGAAGCTTTCTTT. Its translation is CSVEGKGASAEAFF.

This clone has just a few counts. V gene TRBV5-6 combines with J gene TRBJ2-1; TRBD2 matches 11 bases. The CDR3 runs to 15 residues. Trimming at V came to 4 bases and at J to 2 bases, leaving 2 bases not matched to a gene. CDR1 is SGHDT, CDR2 YYEEEE, per germline. The CDR3: CASSQTSGAYNEQFF. The CDR3 coding sequence is TGTGCCAGCAGCCAGACTAGCGGGGCCTACAATGAGCAGTTCTTC.

V is TRBV4-3 and J is TRBJ2-2; D is unresolved. Deletions cut 2 bases from V and 4 bases from J, with 8 bases between. The CDR3 runs to 14 residues. CDR1 is LGHNA and CDR2 is YSLEER in the germline V gene. The CDR3 loop reads CASSQSPTTGELFF. The CDR3 region has the DNA TGCGCCAGCAGCCAATCTCCCACCACCGGGGAGCTGTTTTTT.